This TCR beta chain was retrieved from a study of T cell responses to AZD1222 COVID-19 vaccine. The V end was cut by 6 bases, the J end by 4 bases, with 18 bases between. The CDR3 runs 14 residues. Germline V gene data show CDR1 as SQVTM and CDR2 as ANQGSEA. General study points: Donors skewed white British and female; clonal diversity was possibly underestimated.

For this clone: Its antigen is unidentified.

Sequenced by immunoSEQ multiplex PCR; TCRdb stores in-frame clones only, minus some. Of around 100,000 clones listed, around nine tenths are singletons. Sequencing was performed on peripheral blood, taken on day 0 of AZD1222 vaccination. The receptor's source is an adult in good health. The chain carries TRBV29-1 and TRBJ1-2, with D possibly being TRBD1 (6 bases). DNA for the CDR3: TGCAGCGTATCAAGGGAGGCAGGGGCCTATGGCTACACCTTC. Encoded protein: CSVSREAGAYGYTF.